This T cell receptor (beta chain) was captured in a study of blood T cell repertoires in COVID-19. Study in general: Researchers got acute and convalescent COVID-19 samples from the United States, Italy and Spain. The analysed material was cDNA or gDNA that came from T cells, B-cell-depleted T cells, or PBMCs.

V was clipped by 1 base and J by 7 bases, with 10 bases between them. Germline V gene data show CDR1 as MNHEY and CDR2 as SMNVEV (reference sequence). CDR3 length: 13 amino acids. As originally analysed: Cell counts per sample came from amplifying reference gene primers. TCRdb keeps only in-frame clones here, not all; method: immunoSEQ multiplex PCR. V and J calls and clone size are copied from that table; D and trimming were computed from the DNA. The data show around 99,000 clones, approximately 84% seen once. This clone was observed once. This receptor was taken from a human donor in a cohort sampled during active COVID-19. Material for sequencing was peripheral blood. The J gene is TRBJ1-2, the V gene TRBV27; possible D gene TRBD1, 5 bases. In nucleotides, the CDR3 is TGTGCCAGCAGTTTATGGTCCGGGGGTGGCTACACCTTC. Translated: CASSLWSGGGYTF.